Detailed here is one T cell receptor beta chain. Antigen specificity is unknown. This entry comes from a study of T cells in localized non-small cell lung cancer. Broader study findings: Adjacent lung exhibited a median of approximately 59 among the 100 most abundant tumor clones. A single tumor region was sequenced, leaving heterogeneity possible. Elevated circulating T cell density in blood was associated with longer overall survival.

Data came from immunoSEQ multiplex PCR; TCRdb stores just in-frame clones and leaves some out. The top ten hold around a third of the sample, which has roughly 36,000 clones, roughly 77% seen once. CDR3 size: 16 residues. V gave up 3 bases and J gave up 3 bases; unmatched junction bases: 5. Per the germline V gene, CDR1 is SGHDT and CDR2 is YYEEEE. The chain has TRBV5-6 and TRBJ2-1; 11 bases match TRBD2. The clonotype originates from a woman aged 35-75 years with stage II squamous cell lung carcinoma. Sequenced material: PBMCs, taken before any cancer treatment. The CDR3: CASSSAGTSGYNEQFF. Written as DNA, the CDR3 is TGTGCCAGCAGCTCGGCCGGGACTAGCGGCTACAATGAGCAGTTCTTC.